This TCR beta chain was found in a study of shared T cell receptors in the human thymus. Between the trimmed V and J ends, which lost 0 bases and 5 bases, there was a span of 10 bases. CDR3 length: 14 amino acids. Germline CDR1 reads MNHEY; CDR2 reads SVGAGI. The table came from immunoSEQ multiplex PCR; TCRdb's copy has only in-frame clones and leaves some out. The table shows over 650,000 clones, with approximately 89% occurring only once. The data were also submitted as part of a second study, on human thymus T cells. That report notes: Resections obtained during corrective heart surgery supplied the thymus tissue. The authors found apparently biased V and J gene usage in thymic and blood repertoires. Related research examined unrelated individuals and reported that their thymic repertoires overlapped highly.

This sequence originates from a boy in the first two years of life with a congenital heart defect. Sequences were obtained from thymocytes. The chain uses TRBV6-5 and TRBJ2-5; D possibly corresponds to TRBD1 (5 bases). The CDR3 protein is CASSYSFKGETQYF. Written as DNA, the CDR3 is TGTGCCAGCAGTTACTCTTTCAAGGGGGAGACCCAGTACTTC.